This T cell receptor beta chain was documented in a study of T cell repertoires in aging, cancer and after chemotherapy. Study as a whole: Pre- and post-chemotherapy samples were paired from chronic lymphocytic leukemia patients treated with fludarabine- or bendamustine-based regimens.

General study points: Lymphoid organ infiltration in hematological cancer patients may impair thymic emigration or peripheral T cell expansion. Compared with age-matched healthy donors, untreated hematological or solid cancer patients showed higher blood TCR clonality.

The CDR3 has 15 amino acids. The germline V gene has CDR1 SGHDN and CDR2 FVKESK. Between the trimmed V and J ends, which lost 4 bases and 6 bases, there was a span of 19 bases. TRB rearrangements spanning V, D and J were amplified using mixed TRB-A/B primers. Via MiXCR, TCRdb re-called the multiplex PCR reads, giving one row per CDR3 protein. The table lists 700 or so distinct CDR3 sequences, approximately 19% of them singletons. The template was genomic DNA from peripheral blood, not RNA. Only a few counts were recorded for this clonotype. The antigen remains undetermined. The receptor was isolated from a human donor with a blood cancer. The sequenced sample was blood. The rearrangement uses TRBV14 and TRBJ2-7, with D possibly matching TRBD2 (6 bases). Written as DNA, the CDR3 is TGTGCCAGCAGCCCACTAAGCGGGTCCTTCGGCGAGCAGTACTTC. Translated, it gives CASSPLSGSFGEQYF.